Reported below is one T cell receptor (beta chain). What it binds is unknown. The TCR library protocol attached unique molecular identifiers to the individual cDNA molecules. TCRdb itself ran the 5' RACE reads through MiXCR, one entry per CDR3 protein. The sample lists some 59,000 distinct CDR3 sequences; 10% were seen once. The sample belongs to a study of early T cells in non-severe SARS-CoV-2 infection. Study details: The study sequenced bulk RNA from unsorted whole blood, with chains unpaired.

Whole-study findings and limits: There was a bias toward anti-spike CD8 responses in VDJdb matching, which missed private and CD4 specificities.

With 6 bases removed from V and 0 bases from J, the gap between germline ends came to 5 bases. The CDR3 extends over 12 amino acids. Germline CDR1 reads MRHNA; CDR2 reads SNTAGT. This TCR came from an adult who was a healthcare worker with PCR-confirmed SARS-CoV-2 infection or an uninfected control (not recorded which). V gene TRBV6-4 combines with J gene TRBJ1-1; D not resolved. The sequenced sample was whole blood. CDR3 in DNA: TGTGCCAGCAGCGAGGTGAACACTGAAGCTTTCTTT. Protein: CASSEVNTEAFF.